This entry lists 3 T cell receptor beta chains sequenced from one sample in a study of CD8 T cells in Susac syndrome. Reverse transcription of roughly 0.5 to 1 ug RNA was carried out with random hexamers. In TCRdb, the immunoSEQ multiplex PCR reads were re-called with MiXCR into one record per CDR3 protein. The table has some 140,000 distinct CDR3 sequences, approximately 95% seen once. The sequencing input was CD8+ T cells from PBMCs. The receptors were gathered from a human donor with Susac syndrome.

V is TRBV11-1 and J is TRBJ2-1; 15 bases map to TRBD2. CDR1 is SGHAT, CDR2 FQDESV, per germline (reference sequence). This CDR3 is built from 20 residues. Trimming took 4 bases from V and 0 from J; bases not matched to a gene: 10. The CDR3 DNA reads TGTGCCAGCAGCTATACTCCCGGGACTAGCGGGGGGAGCTCCTACAATGAGCAGTTCTTC. Amino acids: CASSYTPGTSGGSSYNEQFF.

This chain's CDR3 is CAWSVTVTEAFF. The CDR3 DNA reads TGTGCCTGGAGTGTGACGGTCACTGAAGCTTTCTTT. The chain employs TRBV30 and TRBJ1-1; no reliable D call. The CDR3 is made up of 12 amino acids. Trimming shortened V by 0 bases and J by 4 bases, and 6 bases separated the two germline ends. CDR1 GTSNPN and CDR2 SVGIG come from the germline V gene (reference sequence).

The chain combines TRBV7-9 with TRBJ2-5, with unresolved D. The CDR3 sequence is 12 residues long. Germline CDR1 is SEHNR and CDR2 is FQNEAQ (reference sequence). The V gene lost 3 bases and the J gene lost 5 bases, with 7 bases spanning the gap. CDR3 protein: CASSFRSETQYF. The DNA of the CDR3 is TGTGCCAGCAGCTTTAGATCGGAGACCCAGTACTTC.